This TCR beta chain came from a study of OX40 agonist ivuxolimab in advanced cancers. Study at large: Partial responses were seen in three patients, one with hepatocellular carcinoma and two with cutaneous melanoma.

Findings of the study overall: Fewer expanded clones were found on average in CD4+ than in CD8+ T cells.

A history of autoimmune disease or systemic immunosuppression excluded patients. Assay: immunoSEQ multiplex PCR; the TCRdb copy retains only in-frame clones and omits some. This sample has 35,000 to 50,000 clones, with 88% found just once. A word on this clone: The antigen is undetermined.

The CDR3 runs 16 residues. Germline V CDR1 and CDR2: SGHRS, YFSETQ. The V end was cut by 2 bases, the J end by 4 bases, with 17 bases between. The source is an adult with an advanced solid tumor such as melanoma, head and neck, liver or kidney cancer. This specimen consisted of CD4+ or CD8+ T cells sorted from blood, obtained in a trial of the OX40 agonist ivuxolimab. The J gene is TRBJ2-3, the V gene TRBV5-1, with D perhaps TRBD1 (6 bases). CDR3 loop: CASSFGSAGAADTQYF. The CDR3 bases are TGCGCCAGCAGCTTCGGCTCCGCAGGGGCGGCAGATACGCAGTATTTT.